Each of the 21 T cell receptor beta chains below was sequenced from the same sample in a study of OX40 agonist ivuxolimab in advanced cancers. Sequencing was performed with immunoSEQ multiplex PCR; in TCRdb, only in-frame clones are kept and a portion is missing. The sample holds about 110,000 clones, less than 95% seen once. The starting material was CD4+ or CD8+ T cells sorted from blood, obtained in a trial of the OX40 agonist ivuxolimab. All receptors derive from an adult with an advanced solid tumor such as melanoma, head and neck, liver or kidney cancer.

On this clone: The junction shows a germline mismatch at one end, possibly a read error. The V gene is TRBV9, the J gene TRBJ1-1; D gene uncertain. The CDR3 runs to 13 residues. Germline V gene data show CDR1 as SGDLS and CDR2 as YYNGEE. CDR3 loop: CASSATPNAEAFF. Written as DNA, the CDR3 is TGTGCCAGCAGCGCCACACCGAACGCTGAAGCTTTCTTT.

The V call is TRBV6-1, the J call TRBJ1-5, with D possibly being TRBD1 (5 bases). V was pared by 6 bases and J by 3 bases, with 15 bases between. Germline loops: CDR1 MNHNS, CDR2 SASEGT. CDR3 length: 15 residues. The CDR3 loop is CASSRTRVDNQPQHF. The CDR3 DNA sequence: TGTGCCAGCAGCCGAACCAGGGTCGACAATCAGCCCCAGCATTTT.

This clone has only one observation. The gene calls are TRBV11-2 and TRBJ2-2; 8 bases fit TRBD1. The germline gives CDR1 SGHAT, CDR2 FQNNGV. This CDR3 is built from 15 residues. Trimming took 4 bases from V and 1 from J; bases not matched to a gene: 2. The chain's CDR3 is CASSYDRGNTGELFF. The DNA of the CDR3 is TGTGCCAGCAGCTATGACAGGGGGAACACCGGGGAGCTGTTTTTT.

The chain carries TRBV2 and TRBJ1-1; possible D gene TRBD1, 5 bases. The CDR3 is 12 residues long. Trimming took off 8 bases at V and 7 bases at J, with 14 bases between the two ends. CDR1 SNHLY and CDR2 FYNNEI come from the germline V gene. In DNA form, the CDR3 reads TGTGCCAGCGCCCCGGGGGTGGGTGAAGCTTTCTTT. It is translated as CASAPGVGEAFF. The variable domain in full, completed from reference TRBV2 and TRBJ1-1, reads EPEVTQTPSHQVTQMGQEVILRCVPISNHLYFYWYRQILGQKVEFLVSFYNNEISEKSEIFDDQFSVERPDGSNFTLKIRSTKLEDSAMYFCASAPGVGEAFFGQGTRLTVV.

The chain links TRBV7-2 to TRBJ2-1; 9 nucleotides agree with TRBD2. V dropped 3 bases and J dropped 5; count of bases not matched to a gene: 8. CDR3 length: 16 residues. Germline CDR1 and CDR2: SGHTA and FQGNSA. CDR3 sequence (DNA): TGTGCCAGCAGCTTGAGCGGGGGGAGTGGCAACAATGAGCAGTTCTTC. Encoded protein: CASSLSGGSGNNEQFF.

This chain links TRBV6-6 with TRBJ2-4; tentatively, D is TRBD1 or TRBD2 (5 bases each). Germline lookup yields CDR1 MNHNY and CDR2 SVGAGI (reference sequence). CDR3 length: 16 residues. Trimming took off 8 bases at V and 0 bases at J, with 17 bases between the two ends. The CDR3 is CASLDRDLLAKNIQYF. CDR3 DNA sequence: TGTGCCAGCCTTGATCGGGACCTATTAGCCAAAAACATTCAGTACTTC.

This sequence joins TRBV5-1 and TRBJ2-3, with D unclear. V shed 6 bases and J shed 1 base, with 9 bases lying between them. The germline V gene encodes CDR1 SGHRS and CDR2 YFSETQ. The CDR3 runs to 13 residues. This CDR3 reads CASKLRGTDTQYF. In nucleotides, the CDR3 is TGCGCCAGCAAGCTCCGGGGCACAGATACGCAGTATTTT.

The chain is built from TRBV5-1 and TRBJ2-3, with unresolved D. V dropped 6 bases and J dropped 5 bases, with 13 bases sitting between them. The CDR3 covers 13 residues. Germline V lookup: CDR1 SGHRS, CDR2 YFSETQ. CDR3: CASKGTWGDTQYF. The CDR3 DNA reads as TGCGCCAGCAAGGGCACTTGGGGAGATACGCAGTATTTT.

The rearrangement joins TRBV6-6 to TRBJ1-2; TRBD1 matches 8 bases. This CDR3 has 14 amino acids. The junction had 10 bases not matched to a gene; V was cut back by 5 bases and J by 8 bases. CDR1 MNHNY and CDR2 SVGAGI come from the germline V gene (reference sequence). The CDR3 spells CASSRTGSPSGYTF. The DNA of the CDR3 is TGTGCCAGCAGTCGGACAGGGAGCCCTTCCGGCTACACCTTC.

The chain links TRBV7-9 to TRBJ2-3, with a possible D match to TRBD2 (6 bases). CDR3 size: 18 residues. Germline V gene lookup returns CDR1 SEHNR and CDR2 FQNEAQ (reference sequence). The ends were cut back, 5 bases at V and 1 base at J, with 22 bases in the middle. The CDR3 here is CASSRGAGYLGGTDTQYF. CDR3 sequence (DNA): TGTGCCAGCAGCCGAGGGGCGGGGTACCTAGGAGGCACAGATACGCAGTATTTT.

This chain links TRBV7-2 with TRBJ2-5; TRBD1 agrees at 7 bases. CDR3 size: 14 residues. Germline CDR1 reads SGHTA; CDR2 reads FQGNSA. With V trimmed by 7 bases and J by 5 bases, 10 bases remained unmatched. The CDR3: CASKLTGDRETQYF. The CDR3 DNA follows: TGTGCCAGCAAATTAACAGGGGACCGGGAGACCCAGTACTTC.

V and J are TRBV2 and TRBJ2-3; D gene uncertain. Germline CDR1 is SNHLY and CDR2 is FYNNEI. The V end lost 7 bases, the J end lost 1 base, and 6 bases lay between the germline ends. The CDR3 has 12 amino acids. The CDR3 region is CASKVGTDTQYF. CDR3 nucleotides: TGTGCCAGCAAGGTCGGCACAGATACGCAGTATTTT.

The chain links TRBV7-9 to TRBJ1-6; D remains unclear. V lost 5 bases and J lost 9, with 20 bases in between. This CDR3 region has 16 residues. Germline V gene lookup returns CDR1 SEHNR and CDR2 FQNEAQ (reference sequence). This CDR3 is CASSQYDRLGSSPLHF. The CDR3 DNA reads TGTGCCAGCAGCCAGTATGACCGCCTCGGTAGTTCACCCCTCCACTTT.

The chain has TRBV11-2 and TRBJ2-1; D call uncertain. Germline V gene sequence: CDR1 SGHAT, CDR2 FQNNGV. The CDR3 loop spans 12 amino acids. Between the trimmed V and J ends, which lost 0 bases and 10 bases, there was a span of 7 bases. The CDR3 protein is CASSLDSSEQFF. CDR3 bases: TGTGCCAGCAGCTTAGATTCAAGCGAGCAGTTCTTC.

The chain recombines TRBV18 with TRBJ1-6, with a possible D match to TRBD1 (6 bases). Trimming took off 3 bases at V and 6 bases at J, with 12 bases between the two ends. The germline V gene encodes CDR1 KGHSH and CDR2 LQKENI. This CDR3 has 15 residues. This chain's CDR3 is CASSPEQGSNSPLHF. The CDR3 bases are TGTGCCAGCTCACCCGAACAGGGAAGTAATTCACCCCTCCACTTT.

The chain has TRBV18 and TRBJ2-3, with D perhaps assigned TRBD1 or TRBD2 (6 bases each). This CDR3 contains 15 residues. Trimming removed 6 bases at V and 2 bases at J, with 15 bases between. From germline, CDR1 is KGHSH and CDR2 LQKENI. The CDR3 DNA is TGTGCCAGCTCCCCCCGGGGGCTCCTCACAGATACGCAGTATTTT. Protein: CASSPRGLLTDTQYF.

The chain employs TRBV18 and TRBJ2-3, with D perhaps assigned TRBD1 or TRBD2 (5 bases each). The CDR3 is 13 residues long. Trimming shortened V by 2 bases and J by 5 bases, and 8 bases separated the two germline ends. Germline-derived CDR1 and CDR2 are KGHSH and LQKENI. The CDR3 coding sequence is TGTGCCAGCTCACCAACTGGGGGAGATACGCAGTATTTT. Amino acids: CASSPTGGDTQYF.

The CDR3 protein is CASSRGQTGVNYGYTF. The CDR3 nucleotides read TGTGCCAGCTCTCGAGGGCAGACAGGAGTTAACTATGGCTACACCTTC. The genes are TRBV18 and TRBJ1-2, with D tentatively TRBD1 (6 bases). Germline CDR1 reads KGHSH; CDR2 reads LQKENI. The CDR3 runs to 16 residues. V was pared by 6 bases and J by 1 base, with 18 bases between. Full variable domain (remainder filled in from reference TRBV18 and TRBJ1-2): NAGVMQNPRHLVRRRGQEARLRCSPMKGHSHVYWYRQLPEEGLKFMVYLQKENIIDESGMPKERFSAEFPKEGPSILRIQQVVRGDSAAYFCASSRGQTGVNYGYTFGSGTRLTVV.

This rearrangement joins TRBV6-5 to TRBJ2-5; D is perhaps TRBD2 (5 bases). V was trimmed by 7 bases and J by 4 bases, leaving 13 bases between them. The CDR3 spans 13 residues. Germline V gives CDR1 MNHEY, CDR2 SVGAGI. The CDR3 sequence is CASTLPGTETQYF. The CDR3 bases are TGTGCCAGCACCTTACCGGGAACAGAGACCCAGTACTTC.

This chain connects TRBV4-1 to TRBJ1-5; possible D gene TRBD1, 6 bases. V was pared by 2 bases and J by 1 base, with 15 bases between. The CDR3 loop spans 17 amino acids. Germline loops: CDR1 MGHRA, CDR2 YSYEKL. This CDR3 reads CASSQYWQGISNQPQHF. The CDR3 region has the DNA TGCGCCAGCAGCCAATATTGGCAGGGGATAAGCAATCAGCCCCAGCATTTT.

The chain employs TRBV5-8 and TRBJ1-2; D possibly corresponds to TRBD1 (5 bases). V dropped 2 bases and J dropped 3 bases, with 11 bases sitting between them. Germline CDR1 is SGHTS and CDR2 is YDEGEE. The CDR3 has 14 residues. The CDR3 region has the DNA TGTGCCAGCAGCTTAGTAGGGGAGGACTATGGCTACACCTTC. It yields the protein CASSLVGEDYGYTF.